A single sample is the source of the 16 T cell receptor beta chains below, sequenced in a study of blood T cell repertoires in COVID-19. Using immunoSEQ multiplex PCR, the repertoire was profiled, and TCRdb retains in-frame clones only, with some absent. The sample carries 250,000 to 350,000 clones, about 88% recorded once. The sequenced sample consisted of peripheral blood. The receptors originated from a human donor with COVID-19, enrolled during active disease. The donor label of this sample is uncertain.

V is TRBV2 and J is TRBJ1-1; D possibly corresponds to TRBD1 (6 bases). V lost 7 bases to trimming and J lost 3 bases, with 12 bases between them. The germline CDR1 and CDR2 sequences are SNHLY and FYNNEI. There are 13 residues in the CDR3. CDR3 residues: CASMGAGDTEAFF. For the CDR3, the DNA is TGTGCCAGCATGGGGGCAGGGGACACTGAAGCTTTCTTT.

The chain combines TRBV7-2 with TRBJ2-3, with 7 bases matching TRBD2. Losses at the gene ends were 0 bases for V and 1 base for J; bases not matched to a gene: 1. This CDR3 comprises 15 residues. In germline, CDR1 is SGHTA, CDR2 FQGNSA. The CDR3 region has the DNA TGTGCCAGCAGCTTAGCCACTAGCGGCACAGATACGCAGTATTTT. It is translated as CASSLATSGTDTQYF.

This chain links TRBV13 with TRBJ2-3; possibly TRBD1 for D (6 bases). The CDR3 contains 15 residues. Trimming cost V 5 bases and J 2 bases, with 14 bases left between them. CDR1 and CDR2 from the germline V gene are PRHDT and FYEKMQ (reference sequence). CDR3 in DNA: TGTGCCAGCAGCCCCCGGACAGCCAACACAGATACGCAGTATTTT. This sequence encodes CASSPRTANTDTQYF.

The CDR3: CSVEEVAGRRETQYF. For the CDR3, the DNA is TGCAGCGTTGAGGAGGTAGCGGGAAGGAGGGAGACCCAGTACTTC. V and J are TRBV29-1 and TRBJ2-5; 8 bases map to TRBD2. The CDR3 is 15 residues long. Per the germline V gene, CDR1 is SQVTM and CDR2 is ANQGSEA. V lost 3 bases, J lost 5 bases, and 11 bases stayed unmatched.

This chain joins TRBV5-6 and TRBJ1-5; maybe TRBD1 (6 bases). V gave up 4 bases and J gave up 6 bases, with 20 bases separating them. Germline CDR1 and CDR2: SGHDT and YYEEEE. The CDR3 extends over 16 amino acids. CDR3 nucleotide sequence: TGTGCCAGCAGCCATGGGGGGGGCCGGATGCGTCAGCCCCAGCATTTT. It encodes CASSHGGGRMRQPQHF.

V usage is TRBV29-1 and J usage is TRBJ2-2, with TRBD1 identical over 7 bases. V dropped 6 bases and J dropped 0; count of bases not matched to a gene: 7. CDR3 length: 15 amino acids. The germline CDR1 and CDR2 sequences are SQVTM and ANQGSEA. In nucleotides, the CDR3 is TGCAGCGTGACCGGGACAGTCGCGAACACCGGGGAGCTGTTTTTT. Encoded protein: CSVTGTVANTGELFF.

The rearrangement links TRBV5-4 to TRBJ1-3; no clear D gene. From germline, CDR1 is SGHNT and CDR2 YYREEE (reference sequence). Trimming took off 4 bases at V and 0 bases at J, with 11 bases between the two ends. The CDR3 spans 15 residues. The CDR3 region is CASSLSGFSGNTIYF. The CDR3 nucleotides are TGTGCCAGCAGCCTGTCCGGTTTCTCTGGAAACACCATATATTTT.

The chain combines TRBV7-8 with TRBJ1-2, with a weak D call TRBD1 (5 bases). The CDR3 length is 14 residues. Germline CDR1 is SGHVS and CDR2 is FQNEAQ. V was clipped by 1 base and J by 4 bases, with 10 bases between them. CDR3 coding DNA: TGTGCCAGCAGCTTAGTCACAGGAACCTATGGCTACACCTTC. Protein product: CASSLVTGTYGYTF.

The rearrangement uses TRBV6-1 and TRBJ2-7; D unclear. CDR1 and CDR2 (germline): MNHNS, SASEGT. V lost 0 bases and J lost 8, with 11 bases in between. The CDR3 sequence is 13 residues long. The CDR3 sequence: CASSEAPFLKQYF. CDR3 in DNA: TGTGCCAGCAGTGAAGCGCCTTTTCTAAAGCAGTACTTC.

The rearrangement joins TRBV9 to TRBJ1-4; 8 nucleotides agree with TRBD1. Looked up from germline, CDR1 is SGDLS and CDR2 is YYNGEE. This CDR3 comprises 15 residues. Trimming cost V 4 bases and J 3 bases; bases outside gene matches: 5. In DNA, the CDR3 is TGTGCCAGCAGCACAACAGGGGGGGCTAATGAAAAACTGTTTTTT. As protein: CASSTTGGANEKLFF. The whole variable domain, remainder taken from reference TRBV9 and TRBJ1-4, is DSGVTQTPKHLITATGQRVTLRCSPRSGDLSVYWYQQSLDQGLQFLIQYYNGEERAKGNILERFSAQQFPDLHSELNLSSLELGDSALYFCASSTTGGANEKLFFGSGTQLSVL.

The rearrangement joins TRBV5-1 to TRBJ2-1, with D possibly matching TRBD1 (6 bases). The CDR3 contains 16 residues. V lost 0 bases and J 6 bases, leaving 16 bases between the germline ends. Germline assignment: CDR1 SGHRS and CDR2 YFSETQ. The CDR3 DNA sequence: TGCGCCAGCAGCTTGGAGGGCCAGGGGCCGAGCAATGAGCAGTTCTTC. Amino acids: CASSLEGQGPSNEQFF.

This chain joins TRBV3-1 (or the pseudogene TRBV3-2) and TRBJ2-3; the match to TRBD2 covers 7 bases. The J segment lost 5 bases and the V segment lost 1 base, leaving 15 bases of the junction unmatched. This CDR3 is 18 amino acids long. Germline CDR1 LGHDT, CDR2 YNNKEL (reference sequence). The CDR3 is CASSQGVGVAGAVDTQYF. CDR3 DNA: TGTGCCAGCAGCCAAGGTGTTGGTGTCGCGGGAGCGGTAGATACGCAGTATTTT.

This rearrangement joins TRBV11-2 to TRBJ2-1, with 9 positions matching TRBD1. V shed 5 bases, J shed 7 bases, and the junction held 9 bases outside the gene matches. This CDR3 spans 15 amino acids. Germline values: CDR1 SGHAT, CDR2 FQNNGV. The DNA for the CDR3 is TGTGCCAGCAGCCCGGACAGGGGAGTTTCGAATGAGCAGTTCTTC. Protein sequence: CASSPDRGVSNEQFF. Full variable domain (outside the CDR3, taken from reference TRBV11-2 and TRBJ2-1): EAGVAQSPRYKIIEKRQSVAFWCNPISGHATLYWYQQILGQGPKLLIQFQNNGVVDDSQLPKDRFSAERLKGVDSTLKIQPAKLEDSAVYLCASSPDRGVSNEQFFGPGTRLTVL.

The genes are TRBV19 and TRBJ1-2, with D possibly being TRBD1 (6 bases). Germline V gives CDR1 LNHDA, CDR2 SQIVND (reference sequence). This CDR3 comprises 16 residues. The V gene lost 7 bases and the J gene lost 0 bases, with 18 bases spanning the gap. CDR3: CASIGPPGQTNYGYTF. The CDR3 DNA reads TGTGCCAGTATAGGCCCACCCGGACAGACTAACTATGGCTACACCTTC.

The CDR3 DNA sequence: TGTGCCAGCAGCTTAGGAAGCAGGTCCTACGAGCAGTACTTC. The encoded protein is CASSLGSRSYEQYF. V usage is TRBV7-2 and J usage is TRBJ2-7; D gene uncertain. This CDR3 contains 14 residues. CDR1 and CDR2 (germline): SGHTA, FQGNSA. V gave up 1 base and J gave up 1 base, with 8 bases separating them. Full variable domain (missing parts from reference TRBV7-2 and TRBJ2-7): GAGVSQSPSNKVTEKGKDVELRCDPISGHTALYWYRQSLGQGLEFLIYFQGNSAPDKSGLPSDRFSAERTGGSVSTLTIQRTQQEDSAVYLCASSLGSRSYEQYFGPGTRLTVT.

The chain is built from TRBV28 and TRBJ2-1, with 8 nucleotides matching TRBD2. J lost 9 bases, V lost 10 bases, and 20 bases had no gene match. Germline-derived CDR1 and CDR2 are MDHEN and SYDVKM. The CDR3 contains 16 residues. The CDR3 loop reads CATAMHDRAGGFEQFF. DNA for the CDR3: TGTGCCACCGCAATGCATGACCGCGCGGGAGGTTTTGAGCAGTTCTTC.